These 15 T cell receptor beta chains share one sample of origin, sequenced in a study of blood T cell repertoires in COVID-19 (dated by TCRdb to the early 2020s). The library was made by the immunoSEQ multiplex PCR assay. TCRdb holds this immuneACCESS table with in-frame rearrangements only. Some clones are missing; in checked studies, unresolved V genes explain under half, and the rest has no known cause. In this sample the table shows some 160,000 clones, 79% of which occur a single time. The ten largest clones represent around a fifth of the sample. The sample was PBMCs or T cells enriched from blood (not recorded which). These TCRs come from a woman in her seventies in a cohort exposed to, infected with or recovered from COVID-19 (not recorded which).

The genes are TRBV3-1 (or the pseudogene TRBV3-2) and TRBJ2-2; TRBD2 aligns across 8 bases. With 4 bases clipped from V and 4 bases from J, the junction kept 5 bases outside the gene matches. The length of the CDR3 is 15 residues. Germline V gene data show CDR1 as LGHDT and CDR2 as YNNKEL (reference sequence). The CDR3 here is CASSLIAGSTGELFF. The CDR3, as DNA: TGTGCCAGCAGCCTAATAGCGGGATCCACCGGGGAGCTGTTTTTT.

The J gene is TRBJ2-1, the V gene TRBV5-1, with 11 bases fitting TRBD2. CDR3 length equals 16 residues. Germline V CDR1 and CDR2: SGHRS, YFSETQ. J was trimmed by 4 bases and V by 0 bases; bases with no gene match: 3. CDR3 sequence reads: CASSLDSGRVYNEQFF. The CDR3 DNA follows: TGCGCCAGCAGCTTGGATAGCGGGAGGGTATACAATGAGCAGTTCTTC.

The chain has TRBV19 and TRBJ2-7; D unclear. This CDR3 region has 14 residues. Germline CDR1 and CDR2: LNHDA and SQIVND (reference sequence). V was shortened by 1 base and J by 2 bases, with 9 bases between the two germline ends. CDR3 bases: TGTGCCAGTAGTATAGCTCTTCGGGCCTACGAGCAGTACTTC. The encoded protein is CASSIALRAYEQYF.

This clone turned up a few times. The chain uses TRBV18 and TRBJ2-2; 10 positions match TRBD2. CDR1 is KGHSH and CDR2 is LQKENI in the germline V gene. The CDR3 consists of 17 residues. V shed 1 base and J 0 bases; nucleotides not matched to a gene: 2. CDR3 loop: CASSPLAGGSNTGELFF. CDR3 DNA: TGTGCCAGCTCACCACTAGCGGGAGGCTCGAACACCGGGGAGCTGTTTTTT.

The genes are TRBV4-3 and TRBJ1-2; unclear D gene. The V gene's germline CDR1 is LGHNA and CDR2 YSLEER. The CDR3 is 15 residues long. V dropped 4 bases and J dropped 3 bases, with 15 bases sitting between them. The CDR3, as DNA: TGCGCCAGCAGCCCGTCGTATGGTTCGGACTATGGCTACACCTTC. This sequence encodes CASSPSYGSDYGYTF.

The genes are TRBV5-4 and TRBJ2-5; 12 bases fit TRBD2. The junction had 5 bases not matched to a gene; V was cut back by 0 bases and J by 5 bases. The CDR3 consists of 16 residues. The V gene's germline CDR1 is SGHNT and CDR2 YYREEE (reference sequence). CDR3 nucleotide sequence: TGTGCCAGCAGCTTGGCGTCCCTAGCGGGAGGGGAGACCCAGTACTTC. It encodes CASSLASLAGGETQYF.

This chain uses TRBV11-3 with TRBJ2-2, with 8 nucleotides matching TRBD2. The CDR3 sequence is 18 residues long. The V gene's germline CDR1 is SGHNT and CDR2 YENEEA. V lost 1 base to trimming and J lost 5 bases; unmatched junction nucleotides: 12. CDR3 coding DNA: TGTGCCAGCAGCTTAGTATCCAGCGGGAGAGCGGGGACCGGGGAGCTGTTTTTT. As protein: CASSLVSSGRAGTGELFF.

The CDR3 nucleotides read TGTGCCAGCAGCGGGACACCCCTTAACACCGGGGAGCTGTTTTTT. Its protein product is CASSGTPLNTGELFF. The V and J genes are TRBV14 and TRBJ2-2; TRBD1 might be the D (6 bases). Germline CDR1 and CDR2: SGHDN and FVKESK. CDR3 length: 15 amino acids. V gave up 5 bases and J gave up 2 bases, with 12 bases separating them.

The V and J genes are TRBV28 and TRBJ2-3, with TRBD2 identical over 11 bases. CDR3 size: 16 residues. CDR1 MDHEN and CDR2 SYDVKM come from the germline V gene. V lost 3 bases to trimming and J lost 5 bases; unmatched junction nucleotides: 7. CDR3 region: CASSLGLAGGLDTQYF. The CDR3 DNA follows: TGTGCCAGCAGTTTGGGGCTAGCGGGAGGTTTAGATACGCAGTATTTT.

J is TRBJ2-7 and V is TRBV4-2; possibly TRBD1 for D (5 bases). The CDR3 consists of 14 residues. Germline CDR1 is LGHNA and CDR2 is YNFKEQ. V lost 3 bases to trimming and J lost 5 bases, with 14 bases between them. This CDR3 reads CASSHSRVVDEQYF. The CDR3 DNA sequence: TGTGCCAGCAGCCACAGCAGGGTTGTGGACGAGCAGTACTTC.

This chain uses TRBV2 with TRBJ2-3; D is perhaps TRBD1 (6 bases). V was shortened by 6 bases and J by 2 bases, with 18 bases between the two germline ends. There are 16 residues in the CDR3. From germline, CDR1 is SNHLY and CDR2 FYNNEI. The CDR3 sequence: CASRRQAWGFTDTQYF. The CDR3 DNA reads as TGTGCCAGCAGACGACAGGCCTGGGGTTTCACAGATACGCAGTATTTT. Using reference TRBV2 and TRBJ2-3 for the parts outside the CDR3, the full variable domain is EPEVTQTPSHQVTQMGQEVILRCVPISNHLYFYWYRQILGQKVEFLVSFYNNEISEKSEIFDDQFSVERPDGSNFTLKIRSTKLEDSAMYFCASRRQAWGFTDTQYFGPGTRLTVL.

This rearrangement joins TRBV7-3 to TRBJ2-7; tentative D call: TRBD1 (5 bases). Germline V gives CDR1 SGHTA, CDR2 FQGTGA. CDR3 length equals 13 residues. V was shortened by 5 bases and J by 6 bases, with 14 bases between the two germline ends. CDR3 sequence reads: CASSVQVAGEQYF. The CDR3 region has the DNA TGTGCCAGCAGCGTACAGGTGGCTGGCGAGCAGTACTTC.

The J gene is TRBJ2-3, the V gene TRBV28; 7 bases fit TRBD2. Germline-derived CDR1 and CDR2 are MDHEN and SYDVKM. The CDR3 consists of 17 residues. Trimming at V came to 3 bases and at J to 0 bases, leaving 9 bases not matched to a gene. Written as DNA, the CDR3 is TGTGCCAGCAGTTTTTCCCCTTCTAGCGGAAGCACAGATACGCAGTATTTT. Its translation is CASSFSPSSGSTDTQYF. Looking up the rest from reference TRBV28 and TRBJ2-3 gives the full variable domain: DVKVTQSSRYLVKRTGEKVFLECVQDMDHENMFWYRQDPGLGLRLIYFSYDVKMKEKGDIPEGYSVSREKKERFSLILESASTNQTSMYLCASSFSPSSGSTDTQYFGPGTRLTVL.

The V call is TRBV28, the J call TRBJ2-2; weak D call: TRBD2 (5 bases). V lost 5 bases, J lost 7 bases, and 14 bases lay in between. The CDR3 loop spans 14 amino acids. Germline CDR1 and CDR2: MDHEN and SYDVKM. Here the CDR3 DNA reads TGTGCCAGCAGTCTAGGAGGTTCAGGCGGGGAGCTGTTTTTT. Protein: CASSLGGSGGELFF.

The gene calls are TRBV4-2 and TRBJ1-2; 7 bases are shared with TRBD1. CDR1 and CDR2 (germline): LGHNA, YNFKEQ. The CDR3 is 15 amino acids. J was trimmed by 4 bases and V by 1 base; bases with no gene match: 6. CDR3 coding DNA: TGTGCCAGCAGCCAAGCAGGGGGAGCGGGCTATGGCTACACCTTC. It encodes CASSQAGGAGYGYTF.